These 16 T cell receptor beta chains originate from one sample sequenced in a study of cytomegalovirus exposure and HLA in healthy donors. With 60 Vbeta and 13 Jbeta primers, the PCR was carried out. Libraries were prepared by immunoSEQ multiplex PCR; TCRdb keeps only in-frame clonotypes and omits some of them. With some 72,000 clones in the sample, the ten largest clones hold approximately 4.3%. Sample: PBMCs. The receptors come from a man aged 25 to 45 in good health and CMV-seronegative.

The chain employs TRBV5-1 and TRBJ2-1, with 7 bases fitting TRBD2. The germline V gene has CDR1 SGHRS and CDR2 YFSETQ. The CDR3 extends over 14 amino acids. After removal of 1 base from V and 9 bases from J, the junction contained 7 bases not matched to a gene. The CDR3 coding sequence is TGCGCCAGCAGCTTGTCATGGGGGGGTGGTGAGCAGTTCTTC. It specifies CASSLSWGGGEQFF.

V is TRBV5-4 and J is TRBJ2-2; D perhaps matches TRBD2 (6 bases). This CDR3 has 16 amino acids. V was pared by 1 base and J by 0 bases, with 10 bases between. Germline V CDR1 and CDR2: SGHNT, YYREEE (reference sequence). The CDR3 bases are TGTGCCAGCAGCTTGTTCAGGGACTCGAACACCGGGGAGCTGTTTTTT. It translates to CASSLFRDSNTGELFF. The variable domain in full, with the rest retrieved from reference TRBV5-4 and TRBJ2-2, is ETGVTQSPTHLIKTRGQQVTLRCSSQSGHNTVSWYQQALGQGPQFIFQYYREEENGRGNFPPRFSGLQFPNYSSELNVNALELDDSALYLCASSLFRDSNTGELFFGEGSRLTVL.

J is TRBJ1-5 and V is TRBV4-2; D uncertain. Germline lookup yields CDR1 LGHNA and CDR2 YNFKEQ. V lost 0 bases, J lost 5 bases, and 5 bases lay in between. The CDR3 sequence is 13 residues long. The CDR3 spells CASSQESDQPQHF. The CDR3 bases are TGTGCCAGCAGCCAAGAATCCGATCAGCCCCAGCATTTT.

The CDR3 nucleotides are TGTGCCAGCAGCCGCGGGGTAGCGGGCGAGCAAGAGACCCAGTACTTC. This encodes CASSRGVAGEQETQYF. The rearrangement links TRBV4-2 to TRBJ2-5; 7 nucleotides agree with TRBD2. The V gene end was trimmed by 4 bases and the J gene end by 2 bases; junction bases not matched to a gene: 10. The CDR3 runs to 16 residues. Germline CDR1 LGHNA, CDR2 YNFKEQ.

This chain connects TRBV2 to TRBJ1-3; perhaps TRBD1 as D (6 bases). The CDR3 spans 15 residues. V lost 2 bases to trimming and J lost 3 bases, with 11 bases between them. Germline V gives CDR1 SNHLY, CDR2 FYNNEI. The CDR3 here is CASSEYRVGGNTIYF. CDR3 nucleotides: TGTGCCAGCAGTGAATACAGGGTGGGTGGAAACACCATATATTTT.

The rearrangement joins TRBV19 to TRBJ2-7, with D unresolved. This CDR3 has 15 amino acids. The germline V gene has CDR1 LNHDA and CDR2 SQIVND (reference sequence). V was pared by 6 bases and J by 2 bases, with 17 bases between. The CDR3 nucleotides read TGTGCCAGTAGAGATGAGGTGCATGGTGCCTACGAGCAGTACTTC. It codes for CASRDEVHGAYEQYF. The whole variable domain, remainder taken from reference TRBV19 and TRBJ2-7, is DGGITQSPKYLFRKEGQNVTLSCEQNLNHDAMYWYRQDPGQGLRLIYYSQIVNDFQKGDIAEGYSVSREKKESFPLTVTSAQKNPTAFYLCASRDEVHGAYEQYFGPGTRLTVT.

CDR3 nucleotide sequence: TGCGCCAGCAGCTTGGTAGGCAGGGGGGCCTACGAGCAGTACTTC. Translated, it gives CASSLVGRGAYEQYF. The gene calls are TRBV5-1 and TRBJ2-7; tentative D call: TRBD1 (7 bases). Trimming left V 0 bases short and J 2 bases short, with 12 bases between. Germline-derived CDR1 and CDR2 are SGHRS and YFSETQ. The length of the CDR3 is 15 residues.

The rearrangement joins TRBV6-1 to TRBJ2-1, with unresolved D. V lost 3 bases to trimming and J lost 2 bases, with 5 bases between them. Germline lookup yields CDR1 MNHNS and CDR2 SASEGT. This CDR3 comprises 13 residues. The CDR3 spells CASSDATYNEQFF. CDR3 nucleotide sequence: TGTGCCAGCAGTGACGCTACCTACAATGAGCAGTTCTTC.

The chain uses TRBV2 and TRBJ2-3; D remains unclear. Per germline, CDR1 SNHLY and CDR2 FYNNEI. V shed 5 bases and J shed 4 bases, with 4 bases lying between them. The CDR3 totals 11 residues. The CDR3 nucleotides read TGTGCCAGCAGTATCGCAGATACGCAGTATTTT. Amino acid sequence: CASSIADTQYF.

The V gene is TRBV5-8, the J gene TRBJ2-3, with 8 bases fitting TRBD2. CDR3 size: 16 residues. Germline values: CDR1 SGHTS, CDR2 YDEGEE. V lost 0 bases and J lost 4; bases outside the gene matches: 7. CDR3: CASSLARTSYADTQYF. In DNA, the CDR3 is TGTGCCAGCAGCTTGGCCAGGACTAGCTACGCAGATACGCAGTATTTT.

The chain recombines TRBV6-1 with TRBJ1-2, with D unresolved. Germline CDR1 is MNHNS and CDR2 is SASEGT. Trimming removed 2 bases from V and 3 bases from J, with 19 bases in between. This CDR3 is built from 17 residues. CDR3 DNA: TGTGCCAGCAGTGAATTCGGTTGGGGAGGAGGCGACTATGGCTACACCTTC. It codes for CASSEFGWGGGDYGYTF.

J is TRBJ2-5 and V is TRBV5-1; a weak D match, TRBD2 (5 bases). The CDR3 loop spans 14 amino acids. V lost 1 base and J 4 bases, leaving 11 bases between the germline ends. The germline CDR1 and CDR2 sequences are SGHRS and YFSETQ. CDR3 nucleotide sequence: TGCGCCAGCAGCTTGATGGCAGAGGGAGAGACCCAGTACTTC. Translating it yields CASSLMAEGETQYF.

This rearrangement joins TRBV2 to TRBJ1-5, with D possibly TRBD1 on 6 matching bases. V lost 5 bases and J 0 bases, leaving 11 bases between the germline ends. This CDR3 contains 15 residues. The germline V gene encodes CDR1 SNHLY and CDR2 FYNNEI. The CDR3 DNA is TGTGCCAGCAGTCCCGGGACACTTAGCAATCAGCCCCAGCATTTT. Its protein product is CASSPGTLSNQPQHF.

The gene calls are TRBV5-6 and TRBJ2-3; D gene uncertain. The V end was cut by 4 bases, the J end by 4 bases, with 10 bases between. The CDR3 contains 13 residues. Germline V gene data show CDR1 as SGHDT and CDR2 as YYEEEE. The CDR3, as DNA: TGTGCCAGCAGCCCCCTCCGGGCAGATACGCAGTATTTT. Protein: CASSPLRADTQYF.

This chain uses TRBV9 with TRBJ1-4; the match to TRBD1 covers 8 bases. J lost 8 bases, V lost 3 bases, and 9 bases had no gene match. CDR1 and CDR2 (germline): SGDLS, YYNGEE. This CDR3 has 15 residues. The CDR3 spells CASSARRGQEEKLFF. The CDR3 region has the DNA TGTGCCAGCAGCGCCAGACGGGGACAGGAGGAAAAACTGTTTTTT.

The chain carries TRBV7-2 and TRBJ2-3; D is undetermined. The V end lost 2 bases, the J end lost 6 bases, and 6 bases lay between the germline ends. The CDR3 runs to 12 residues. Germline CDR1 and CDR2: SGHTA and FQGNSA. The CDR3 reads CASSLYIDTQYF. In nucleotides, the CDR3 is TGTGCCAGCAGCTTATATATTGATACGCAGTATTTT. The variable domain in full, completed from reference TRBV7-2 and TRBJ2-3, reads GAGVSQSPSNKVTEKGKDVELRCDPISGHTALYWYRQSLGQGLEFLIYFQGNSAPDKSGLPSDRFSAERTGGSVSTLTIQRTQQEDSAVYLCASSLYIDTQYFGPGTRLTVL.